This T cell receptor beta chain was recorded in a study of blood T cell repertoires in COVID-19. Cohort placement rested on clinical history that participants reported themselves. All recovered Cohort 3 donors got two negative PCRs, got clearance, or saw symptom resolution. Under the authors' procedure: Reference gene primer amplification gave nucleated cell count estimates. Assay: immunoSEQ multiplex PCR; the TCRdb copy retains only in-frame clones and omits some. That table supplies the V and J calls and clone size; D and trimming were determined from the DNA. The data contain some 300,000 clones, about 90% of them singletons. The V gene's germline CDR1 is SGHNT and CDR2 YENEEA. V was clipped by 5 bases and J by 8 bases; unmatched bases: 11. This CDR3 region has 15 residues.

The TCR originated in a woman under 40 who had recovered from COVID-19. V and J are TRBV11-3 and TRBJ2-1; 8 bases line up with TRBD1. Sequencing was performed on PBMCs or T cells enriched from blood (not recorded which). CDR3 sequence reads: CASSGIGQGGYEQFF. The DNA for the CDR3 is TGTGCCAGCAGCGGGATAGGACAGGGAGGCTATGAGCAGTTCTTC.